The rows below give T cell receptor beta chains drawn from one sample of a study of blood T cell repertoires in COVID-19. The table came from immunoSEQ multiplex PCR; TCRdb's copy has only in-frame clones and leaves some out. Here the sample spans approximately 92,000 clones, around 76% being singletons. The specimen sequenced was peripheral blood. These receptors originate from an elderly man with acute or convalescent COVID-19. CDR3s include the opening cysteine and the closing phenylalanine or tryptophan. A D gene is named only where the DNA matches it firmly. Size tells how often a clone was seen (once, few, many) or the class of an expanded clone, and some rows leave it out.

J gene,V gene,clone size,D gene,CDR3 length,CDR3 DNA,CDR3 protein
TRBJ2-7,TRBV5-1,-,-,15,TGCGCCAGCAGCTTGGGGGCAGGGGTGGCGTTCGAGCAGTACTTC,CASSLGAGVAFEQYF
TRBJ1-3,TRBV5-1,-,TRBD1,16,TGCGCCAGCAGCTTGGAAACTACAGGGGCTGGAAACACCATATATTTT,CASSLETTGAGNTIYF
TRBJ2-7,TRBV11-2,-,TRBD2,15,TGTGCCAGCAGCTTAGCTCCGGGACTAACCTACGAGCAGTACTTC,CASSLAPGLTYEQYF
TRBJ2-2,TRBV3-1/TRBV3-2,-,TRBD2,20,TGTGCCAGCAGCCTAACGACTAGCGGGTGCCTCGACCGTAACACCGGGGAGCTGTTTTTT,CASSLTTSGCLDRNTGELFF
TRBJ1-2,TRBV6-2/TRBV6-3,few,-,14,TGTGCCAGCAGTTACTCACCAGCGAGCTATGGCTACACCTTC,CASSYSPASYGYTF
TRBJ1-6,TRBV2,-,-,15,TGTGCCAGCAGGGGGGCGGAAAGGGGTAATTCACCCCTCCACTTT,CASRGAERGNSPLHF
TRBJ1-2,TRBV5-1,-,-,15,TGCGCCAGCTCCACCTCTTCTAACAGACCCTATGGCTACACCTTC,CASSTSSNRPYGYTF
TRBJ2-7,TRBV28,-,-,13,TGTGCCAGCAGTCTCACCGCACTCTACGAGCAGTACTTC,CASSLTALYEQYF
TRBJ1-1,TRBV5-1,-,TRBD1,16,TGCGCCAGCAGCTTGGATGTGGACAGGGGGAACACTGAAGCTTTCTTT,CASSLDVDRGNTEAFF
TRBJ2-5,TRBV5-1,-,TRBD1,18,TGCGCCAGCAGCCCGGGGGACAGGGGGGACTGGTACCAAGAGACCCAGTACTTC,CASSPGDRGDWYQETQYF
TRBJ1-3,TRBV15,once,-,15,TGTGCCACCAGCAGAGCGGGGTTCTCTGGAAACACCATATATTTT,CATSRAGFSGNTIYF
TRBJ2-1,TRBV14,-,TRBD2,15,TGTGCCAGCAGCCAAGATGTGAGGACTAGCGGGAGGGCATTCTTC,CASSQDVRTSGRAFF
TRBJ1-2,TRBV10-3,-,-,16,TGTGCCATCAGTGGACAGGCCCTTAACCCTTATTATGGCTACACCTTC,CAISGQALNPYYGYTF
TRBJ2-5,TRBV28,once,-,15,TGTGCCAGCAGTTTATCAAACAGGGTAGGAGAGACCCAGTACTTC,CASSLSNRVGETQYF
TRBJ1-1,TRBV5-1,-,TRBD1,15,TGCGCCAGCAGCTCCAGGACAGGCCGGAACACTGAAGCTTTCTTT,CASSSRTGRNTEAFF
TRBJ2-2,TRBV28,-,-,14,TGTGCCAGCAGTCCACAGGGATCCACCGGGGAGCTGTTTTTT,CASSPQGSTGELFF
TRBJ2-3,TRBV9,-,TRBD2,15,TGTGCCAGCAGCGTAGCGGGGAGGGAAGCAGATACGCAGTATTTT,CASSVAGREADTQYF
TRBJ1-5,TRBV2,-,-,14,TGTGCCAGCAGTACGGACAGAAGAAATCAGCCCCAGCATTTT,CASSTDRRNQPQHF
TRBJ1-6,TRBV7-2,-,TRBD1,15,TGTGCCAGCAGCTCGGGACAGATAGGTTATTCACCCCTCCACTTT,CASSSGQIGYSPLHF
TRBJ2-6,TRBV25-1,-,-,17,TGTGCCAGCAGTGATGATAGCTTCCCCTCTGGGGCCAACGTCCTGACTTTC,CASSDDSFPSGANVLTF
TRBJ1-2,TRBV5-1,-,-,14,TGCGCCAGCAGCTTGGCCCAAACAGGGAGTGGCTACACCTTC,CASSLAQTGSGYTF
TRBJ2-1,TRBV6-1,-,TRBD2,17,TGTGCCAGCAGTGGGGGTCTAGCGGGAGTGGGTTGGAATGAGCAGTTCTTC,CASSGGLAGVGWNEQFF
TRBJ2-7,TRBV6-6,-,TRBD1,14,TGTGCCATCGCGACGGGACAGGGAATTGGCGAGCAGTACTTC,CAIATGQGIGEQYF
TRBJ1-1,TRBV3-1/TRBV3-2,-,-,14,TGTGCCAGCAGCCAAGATCTCAGGTTGACTGAAGCTTTCTTT,CASSQDLRLTEAFF
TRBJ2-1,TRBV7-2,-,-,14,TGTGCCAGCAGCTTAGCGCTCGCGGGAAATGAGCAGTTCTTC,CASSLALAGNEQFF
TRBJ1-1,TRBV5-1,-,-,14,TGCGCCAGCAGAATAGGGGTCATGAACACTGAAGCTTTCTTT,CASRIGVMNTEAFF
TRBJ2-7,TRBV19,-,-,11,TGTGCCAGTAGCCTTAACTACGAGCAGTACTTC,CASSLNYEQYF
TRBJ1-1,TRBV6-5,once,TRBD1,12,TGTGCCAGCAGTTCTTACAGGGGTGGGGCTTTCTTT,CASSSYRGGAFF
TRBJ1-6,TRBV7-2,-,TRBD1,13,TGTGCCAGCAGCTTAAGACAGGGAGCACCCCTCCACTTT,CASSLRQGAPLHF
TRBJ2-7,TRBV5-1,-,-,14,TGCGCCAGCAGCACCGGGACTCTCGGACTCGAGCAGTACTTC,CASSTGTLGLEQYF
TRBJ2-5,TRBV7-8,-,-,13,TGTGCCAGCAGCTCCGAACGGGGGGAGACCCAGTACTTC,CASSSERGETQYF
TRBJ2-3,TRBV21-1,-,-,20,TGTGCCAGCAGCCCGTGTCCAGCGGACAGGGGGCGGGATCTCCCAGATACGCAGTATTTT,CASSPCPADRGRDLPDTQYF
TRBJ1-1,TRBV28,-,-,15,TGTGCCAGCAGTAGTCGGGACACCCCAGGAGTTGAAGCTTTCTTT,CASSSRDTPGVEAFF
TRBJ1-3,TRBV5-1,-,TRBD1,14,TGCGCCAGCAGCTTGACAGGGGCTGGAAACACCATATATTTT,CASSLTGAGNTIYF
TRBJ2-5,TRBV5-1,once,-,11,TGCGCCAGCAGCTTGTCTGAGACCCAGTACTTC,CASSLSETQYF
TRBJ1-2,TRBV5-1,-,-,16,TGCGCCAGCAGCTTGCCTATGGACAGCGTACGGGGTGGCTACACCTTC,CASSLPMDSVRGGYTF
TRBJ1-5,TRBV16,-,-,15,TGTGCCAGCAGCCAATCGGGCACTGCCAATCAGCCCCAGCATTTT,CASSQSGTANQPQHF
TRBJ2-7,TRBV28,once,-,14,TGTGCCAGCACCCAGGGTGGATACTCCTACGAGCAGTACTTC,CASTQGGYSYEQYF
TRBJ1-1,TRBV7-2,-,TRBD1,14,TGTGCCAGCAGCTTAATAACAGGGGACACTGAAGCTTTCTTT,CASSLITGDTEAFF
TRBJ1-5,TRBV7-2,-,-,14,TGTGCCAGCAGCGTCCGGGAGAGATATCAGCCCCAGCATTTT,CASSVRERYQPQHF
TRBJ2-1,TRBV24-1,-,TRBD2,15,TGTGCCACCAGTGGGGCGGGAGGGCTGGGCAATGAGCAGTTCTTC,CATSGAGGLGNEQFF
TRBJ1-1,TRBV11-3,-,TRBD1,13,TGTGCCAGCAGCCGAACCTCGACAGGGGAAGCTTTCTTT,CASSRTSTGEAFF
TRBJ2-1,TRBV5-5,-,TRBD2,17,TGTGCCAGCAGCTTACCGGGACTAGCGGGGGGCGGGAATGAGCAGTTCTTC,CASSLPGLAGGGNEQFF
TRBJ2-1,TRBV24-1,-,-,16,TGTGCCACCAGTGACAGGACAGTAGGCTCCTACAATGAGCAGTTCTTC,CATSDRTVGSYNEQFF
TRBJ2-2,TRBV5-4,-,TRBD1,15,TGTGCCAGCAGCCCGAGGGACAGGCCCACCGGGGAGCTGTTTTTT,CASSPRDRPTGELFF
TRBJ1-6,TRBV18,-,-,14,TGTGCCAGCTCACCCCCAGCGCCTTCCGCACCCCTCCACTTT,CASSPPAPSAPLHF
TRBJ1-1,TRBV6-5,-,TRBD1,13,TGTGCCAGCAGGAAACAGGGGGACACTGAAGCTTTCTTT,CASRKQGDTEAFF
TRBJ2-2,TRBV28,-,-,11,TGTGCCAGCAGGGGAGTCGGGGAGCTGTTTTTT,CASRGVGELFF
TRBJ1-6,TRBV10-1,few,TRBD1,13,TGCGCCAGCGGCGGACAGGGGAGATCACCCCTCCACTTT,CASGGQGRSPLHF
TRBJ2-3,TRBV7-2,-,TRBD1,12,TGTGCCAGCAGCTTAGGGGCGGACAGGGGGAATTTT,CASSLGADRGNF
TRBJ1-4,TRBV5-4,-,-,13,TGTGCCAGCAGCATGGACACGAATGAAAAACTGTTTTTT,CASSMDTNEKLFF
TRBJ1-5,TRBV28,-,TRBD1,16,TGTGCCAGCAGACACTCAGGACAGGGGAAGGCTCAGCCCCAGCATTTT,CASRHSGQGKAQPQHF
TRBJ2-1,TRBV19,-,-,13,TGTGCCAGTAGTGGGCGGGGTTACAATGAGCAGTTCTTC,CASSGRGYNEQFF
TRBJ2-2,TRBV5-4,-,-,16,TGTGCCAGCAGCTGGGACGTCAAGGGGGACACCGGGGAGCTGTTTTTT,CASSWDVKGDTGELFF
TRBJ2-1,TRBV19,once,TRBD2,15,TGTGCCAGTAGTCGGACTAGCGGGAGGGCGGAAGAGCAGTTCTTC,CASSRTSGRAEEQFF
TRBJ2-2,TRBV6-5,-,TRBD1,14,TGTGCCAGCAATAGGGACAGGGAAACCGGGGAGCTGTTTTTT,CASNRDRETGELFF
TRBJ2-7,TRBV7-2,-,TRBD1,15,TGTGCCAGCAGTTCCTCCGGACAGGTGGCCTACGAGCAGTACTTC,CASSSSGQVAYEQYF
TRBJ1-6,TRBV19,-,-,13,TGTGCCAGTAGTTCGGACAGAGTTTCACCCCTCCACTTT,CASSSDRVSPLHF
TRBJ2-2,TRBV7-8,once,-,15,TGTGCCAGCAGCTTAGTAATTAGCCGGACCGGGGAGCTGTTTTTT,CASSLVISRTGELFF